This TCR beta chain emerged from a study of cytomegalovirus exposure and HLA in healthy donors. The PCR had 60 Vbeta and 13 Jbeta primers. The assay was immunoSEQ multiplex PCR, and TCRdb's table has in-frame clones only and misses some. Altogether roughly 160,000 clones are present, approximately 80% being singletons, with the ten largest covering approximately 1.3%. Regarding the study as a whole: High specificity and sensitivity for cytomegalovirus status were reported for the classifier. CMV antigen specificity was confirmed in vitro for a few CMV-associated chains.

The germline gives CDR1 MNHEY, CDR2 SMNVEV (reference sequence). The ends lost 4 bases at V and 4 bases at J; junction bases unmatched: 6. The CDR3 has 16 residues. A remark on this clone: Its antigen is not known.

Material: PBMCs. The J gene is TRBJ2-6, the V gene TRBV27, with TRBD1 identical over 8 bases. The sequence came from a boy aged 2 to 10 in good health and CMV-seronegative. The CDR3 loop reads CASSSPQGAGANVLTF. In DNA, the CDR3 is TGTGCCAGCAGTTCGCCTCAGGGGGCCGGGGCCAACGTCCTGACTTTC. The full variable domain, rest sourced from reference TRBV27 and TRBJ2-6, is EAQVTQNPRYLITVTGKKLTVTCSQNMNHEYMSWYRQDPGLGLRQIYYSMNVEVTDKGDVPEGYKVSRKEKRNFPLILESPSPNQTSLYFCASSSPQGAGANVLTFGAGSRLTVL.